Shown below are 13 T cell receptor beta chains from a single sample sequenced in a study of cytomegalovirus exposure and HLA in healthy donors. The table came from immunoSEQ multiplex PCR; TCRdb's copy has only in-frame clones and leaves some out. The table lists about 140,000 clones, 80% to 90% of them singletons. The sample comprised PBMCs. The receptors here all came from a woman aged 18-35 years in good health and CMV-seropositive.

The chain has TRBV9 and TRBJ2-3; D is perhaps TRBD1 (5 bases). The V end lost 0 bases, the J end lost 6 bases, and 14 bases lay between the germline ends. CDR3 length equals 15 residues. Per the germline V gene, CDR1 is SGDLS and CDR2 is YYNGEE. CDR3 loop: CASSVGGRVSDTQYF. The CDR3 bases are TGTGCCAGCAGCGTAGGCGGCAGGGTCTCGGATACGCAGTATTTT. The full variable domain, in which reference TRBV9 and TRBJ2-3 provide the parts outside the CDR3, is DSGVTQTPKHLITATGQRVTLRCSPRSGDLSVYWYQQSLDQGLQFLIQYYNGEERAKGNILERFSAQQFPDLHSELNLSSLELGDSALYFCASSVGGRVSDTQYFGPGTRLTVL.

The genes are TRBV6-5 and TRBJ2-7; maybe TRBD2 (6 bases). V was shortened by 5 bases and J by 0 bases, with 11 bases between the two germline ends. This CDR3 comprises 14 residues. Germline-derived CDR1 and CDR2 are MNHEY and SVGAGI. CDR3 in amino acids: CASSEVAASYEQYF. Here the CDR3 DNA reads TGTGCCAGCAGTGAAGTAGCGGCCTCCTACGAGCAGTACTTC.

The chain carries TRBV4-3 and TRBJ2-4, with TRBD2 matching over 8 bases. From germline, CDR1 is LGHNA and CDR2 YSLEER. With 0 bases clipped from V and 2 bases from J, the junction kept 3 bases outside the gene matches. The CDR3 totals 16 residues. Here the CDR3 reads CASSQDRGGSKNIQYF. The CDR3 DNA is TGCGCCAGCAGCCAAGATCGGGGGGGCTCCAAAAACATTCAGTACTTC.

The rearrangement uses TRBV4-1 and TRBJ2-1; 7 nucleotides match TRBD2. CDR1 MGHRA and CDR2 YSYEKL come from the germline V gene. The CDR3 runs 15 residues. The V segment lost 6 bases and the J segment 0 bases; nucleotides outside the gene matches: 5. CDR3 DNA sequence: TGCGCCAGCAGGGCAGCGGGGAGCTCCTACAATGAGCAGTTCTTC. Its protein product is CASRAAGSSYNEQFF.

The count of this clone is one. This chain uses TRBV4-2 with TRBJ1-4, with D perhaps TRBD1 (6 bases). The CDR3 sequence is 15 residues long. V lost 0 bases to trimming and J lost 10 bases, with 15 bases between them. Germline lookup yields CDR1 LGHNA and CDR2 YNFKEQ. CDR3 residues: CASSQEFSRGGKLFF. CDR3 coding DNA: TGTGCCAGCAGCCAAGAATTTAGCAGGGGTGGAAAACTGTTTTTT.

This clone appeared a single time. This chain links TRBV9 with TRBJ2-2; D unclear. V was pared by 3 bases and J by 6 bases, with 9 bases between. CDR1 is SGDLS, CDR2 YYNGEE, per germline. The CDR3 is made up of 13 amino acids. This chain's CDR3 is CASSASRSGELFF. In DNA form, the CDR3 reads TGTGCCAGCAGCGCCAGTCGTTCCGGGGAGCTGTTTTTT.

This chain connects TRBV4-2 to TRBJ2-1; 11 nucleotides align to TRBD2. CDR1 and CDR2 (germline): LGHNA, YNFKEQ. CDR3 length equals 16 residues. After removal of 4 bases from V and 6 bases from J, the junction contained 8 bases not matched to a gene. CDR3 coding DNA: TGTGCCAGCAGCCGCCGCGTACTAGCGGGGGTCAATGAGCAGTTCTTC. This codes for CASSRRVLAGVNEQFF.

The CDR3 sequence: CASSRGTEAFF. The CDR3 region has the DNA TGTGCCAGCAGTAGAGGAACTGAAGCTTTCTTT. This chain links TRBV9 with TRBJ1-1; D gene ambiguous. The CDR3 contains 11 residues. Germline values: CDR1 SGDLS, CDR2 YYNGEE. The ends were cut back, 5 bases at V and 5 bases at J, with 7 bases in the middle.

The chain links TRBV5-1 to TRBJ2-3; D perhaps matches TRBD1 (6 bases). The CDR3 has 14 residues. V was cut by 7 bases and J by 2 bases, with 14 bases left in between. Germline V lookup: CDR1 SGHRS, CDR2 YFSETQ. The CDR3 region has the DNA TGCGCCAGCGGGACACAACAACTCACAGATACGCAGTATTTT. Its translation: CASGTQQLTDTQYF.

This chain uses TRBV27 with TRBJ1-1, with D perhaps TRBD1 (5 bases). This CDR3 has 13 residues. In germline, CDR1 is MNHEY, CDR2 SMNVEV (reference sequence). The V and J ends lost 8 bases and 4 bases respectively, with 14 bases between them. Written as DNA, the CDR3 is TGTGCCAGCCGAGGTCGGGGGGGCACTGAAGCTTTCTTT. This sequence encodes CASRGRGGTEAFF.

CDR3 DNA: TGTGCCAGCAGCGTGAAACTAGCGGGATTTGAAGATACGCAGTATTTT. It codes for CASSVKLAGFEDTQYF. The chain joins TRBV9 to TRBJ2-3; 10 bases line up with TRBD2. This CDR3 is 16 amino acids long. Germline CDR1 and CDR2: SGDLS and YYNGEE. Germline trimming cut 2 bases from V and 5 bases from J; bases unmatched to any gene: 8.

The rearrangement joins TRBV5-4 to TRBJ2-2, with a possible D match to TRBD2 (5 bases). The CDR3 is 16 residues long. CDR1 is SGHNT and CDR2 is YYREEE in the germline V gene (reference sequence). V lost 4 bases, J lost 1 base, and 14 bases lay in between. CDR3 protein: CASSLSPGLNTGELFF. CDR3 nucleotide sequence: TGTGCCAGCAGCCTTTCCCCCGGACTGAACACCGGGGAGCTGTTTTTT.

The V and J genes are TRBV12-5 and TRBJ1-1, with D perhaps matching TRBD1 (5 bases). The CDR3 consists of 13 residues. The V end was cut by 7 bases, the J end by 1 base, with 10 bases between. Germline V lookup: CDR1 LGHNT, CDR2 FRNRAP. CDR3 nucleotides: TGTGCTAGTGCCCCACAGGCGAACACTGAAGCTTTCTTT. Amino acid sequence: CASAPQANTEAFF.